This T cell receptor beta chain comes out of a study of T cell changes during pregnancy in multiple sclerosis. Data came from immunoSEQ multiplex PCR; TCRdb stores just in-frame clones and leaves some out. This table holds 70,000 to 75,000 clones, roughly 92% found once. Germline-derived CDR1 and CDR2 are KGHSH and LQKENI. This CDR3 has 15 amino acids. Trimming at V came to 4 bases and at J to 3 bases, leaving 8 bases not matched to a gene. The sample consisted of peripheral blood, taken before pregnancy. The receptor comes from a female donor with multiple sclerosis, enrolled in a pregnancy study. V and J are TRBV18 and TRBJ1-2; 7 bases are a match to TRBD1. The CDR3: CASSLLSGTDYGYTF. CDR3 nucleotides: TGTGCCAGCTCACTCCTATCCGGGACAGACTATGGCTACACCTTC.